Listed below are T cell receptor beta chains from one sample, sequenced in a study of cytomegalovirus exposure and HLA in healthy donors. The protocol was immunoSEQ multiplex PCR, while the TCRdb copy is restricted to in-frame clones and leaves out a portion. Among fewer than 150,000 clones listed, approximately 80% were seen once. Sequenced: PBMCs. Receptors were obtained from a woman aged 50 to 60 in good health and CMV-seronegative. The CDR3 runs from the conserved cysteine through the conserved F or W. Fields, in order: D gene, V gene, clone size, J gene, CDR3 DNA, CDR3 protein. D genes are given only for firm matches. Rows may omit the clone size; those that give it use once, few, many or a size class.

>.|TRBV19|.|TRBJ2-5
TGTGCCAGTAGTACAGACAGCGGTATCGAGACCCAGTACTTC
CASSTDSGIETQYF
>TRBD2|TRBV5-1|.|TRBJ2-2
TGCGCCAGCAGCTTGGAGGGACTAGCGGGGAGCCACACCGGGGAGCTGTTTTTT
CASSLEGLAGSHTGELFF
>TRBD2|TRBV5-8|.|TRBJ2-5
TGTGCCAGCAGCTCTCTCGCGGGACTAGCTGAGGAGACCCAGTACTTC
CASSSLAGLAEETQYF
>.|TRBV7-6|once|TRBJ1-6
TGTGCCAGCAGCTCTGGGCCTAATTCACCCCTCCACTTT
CASSSGPNSPLHF
>TRBD2|TRBV6-1|once|TRBJ2-5
TGTGCCAGCATGAACGGGGGGGAGACCCAGTACTTC
CASMNGGETQYF
>TRBD2|TRBV4-1|.|TRBJ2-6
TGCGCCAGCAGCCAAGCACTAGCGGGCCCTTCGGGGGCCAACGTCCTGACTTTC
CASSQALAGPSGANVLTF
>.|TRBV11-3|.|TRBJ2-1
TGTGCCAGCAGCTTAGATTCGGGGGGCCTAAACCTGGACGAGCAGTTCTTC
CASSLDSGGLNLDEQFF
>TRBD1|TRBV27|.|TRBJ1-2
TGTGCCAGCAGTTCCGGGACAGGGGGCGTCTATGGCTACACCTTC
CASSSGTGGVYGYTF
>.|TRBV30|.|TRBJ1-4
TGTGCCTGTTATAATGAAAAACTGTTTTTT
CACYNEKLFF
>TRBD1|TRBV6-5|.|TRBJ1-4
TGTGCCAGCAGTTCCTCAGGGGGCCTCGGTGAAAAACTGTTTTTT
CASSSSGGLGEKLFF
>TRBD2|TRBV5-1|.|TRBJ2-5
TGCGCCAGCAGCTTCCGACTAGCGGAGTTCCAAGAGACCCAGTACTTC
CASSFRLAEFQETQYF
>TRBD1|TRBV19|.|TRBJ1-5
TGTGCCAGTAGTATATTCAACAGGGGCATCAATCAGCCCCAGCATTTT
CASSIFNRGINQPQHF
>TRBD1|TRBV19|.|TRBJ1-2
TGTGCCAGTAGTATCCAGGGGGACTATGGCTACACCTTC
CASSIQGDYGYTF
>.|TRBV7-2|.|TRBJ2-7
TGTGCCAGCAGCACTAGGCCGGAGGTTGGCGAGCAGTACTTC
CASSTRPEVGEQYF
>TRBD2|TRBV6-1|.|TRBJ2-5
TGTGCCAGCACCGAGGGACTAGGATCAGTGGAGACCCAGTACTTC
CASTEGLGSVETQYF
>.|TRBV7-9|.|TRBJ1-4
TGTGCCAGCAGCTTAGTGCCCGGGTATGCAACTAATGAAAAACTGTTTTTT
CASSLVPGYATNEKLFF
>.|TRBV23-1|.|TRBJ1-2
TGCGCCAGCAGTCACGCGGGCGGCTACACCTTC
CASSHAGGYTF
>.|TRBV4-3|.|TRBJ2-1
TGCGCCAGCAGCCAAGTCGAACAGGGTCTTTATGAGCAGTTCTTC
CASSQVEQGLYEQFF
>TRBD1|TRBV5-4|.|TRBJ1-6
TGTGCCAGCAGCTCCGGACAGGGGGTGAATTCACCCCTCCACTTT
CASSSGQGVNSPLHF
>.|TRBV5-4|.|TRBJ2-3
TGTGCCAGCAGCCTGGACCCCGGCGGGAATACGCAGTATTTT
CASSLDPGGNTQYF
>TRBD1|TRBV5-4|few|TRBJ1-2
TGTGCCAGCAGCTTGCGGACAGGGGGCTATGGCTACACCTTC
CASSLRTGGYGYTF
>.|TRBV28|.|TRBJ1-2
TGTGCCACGGGAAAGGTTCTCGGCTACACCTTC
CATGKVLGYTF